A single sample is the source of the 26 T cell receptor beta chains below, sequenced in a study of cytomegalovirus exposure and HLA in healthy donors. A multiplex PCR was run with 60 Vbeta primers and 13 Jbeta primers. Produced via immunoSEQ multiplex PCR; TCRdb's table is partial and in-frame only. This repertoire shows about 180,000 clones, approximately 80% found once; its top ten account for under 0.6%. The specimen sequenced was PBMCs. All receptors derive from a woman between 50 and 59 years old in good health and CMV-seronegative.

The CDR3 loop is CASSSASGNRDTQYF. The CDR3 DNA follows: TGTGCCAGCAGCTCCGCTAGCGGGAATAGGGATACGCAGTATTTT. The gene calls are TRBV5-4 and TRBJ2-3; 9 bases are a match to TRBD2. Germline CDR1 SGHNT, CDR2 YYREEE (reference sequence). The CDR3 runs 15 residues. V trimming: 3 bases; J trimming: 6 bases; junction bases outside the gene matches: 8.

CDR3 in amino acids: CASSQKSYTF. DNA for the CDR3: TGTGCCAGCAGCCAGAAAAGCTACACCTTC. The chain employs TRBV28 and TRBJ1-2; D not resolved. Per germline, CDR1 MDHEN and CDR2 SYDVKM. Trimming left V 6 bases short and J 9 bases short, with 8 bases between. This CDR3 region has 10 residues.

J is TRBJ1-4 and V is TRBV7-2; 10 bases line up with TRBD1. V lost 5 bases to trimming and J lost 6 bases; unmatched junction nucleotides: 6. Germline CDR1 SGHTA, CDR2 FQGNSA. The CDR3 length is 15 residues. The CDR3 DNA reads as TGTGCCAGCAGCCCTACCGGGACAGGGGATGAAAAACTGTTTTTT. It is translated as CASSPTGTGDEKLFF.

This sequence joins TRBV28 and TRBJ2-5, with D possibly matching TRBD2 (6 bases). The length of the CDR3 is 15 residues. Germline CDR1 reads MDHEN; CDR2 reads SYDVKM. The V gene lost 7 bases and the J gene lost 0 bases, with 15 bases spanning the gap. CDR3 residues: CASMEWGVDQETQYF. CDR3 nucleotide sequence: TGTGCCAGCATGGAATGGGGGGTGGACCAAGAGACCCAGTACTTC.

The rearrangement uses TRBV25-1 and TRBJ2-1; 7 bases map to TRBD1. The CDR3 spans 16 residues. Trimming removed 6 bases from V and 8 bases from J; junction bases left unmatched: 16. CDR1 and CDR2 from the germline V gene are MGHDK and SYGVNS. This chain's CDR3 is CASRRTGAGSYDEQFF. CDR3 nucleotides: TGTGCCAGCAGGAGAACAGGGGCTGGGAGTTACGATGAGCAGTTCTTC.

V is TRBV19 and J is TRBJ2-1; a weak D match, TRBD2 (5 bases). The germline V gene has CDR1 LNHDA and CDR2 SQIVND (reference sequence). CDR3 length equals 12 residues. V shed 5 bases and J shed 7 bases, with 9 bases lying between them. As DNA, the CDR3 is TGTGCCAGTAGTCGGGGAGTAAATGAGCAGTTCTTC. It encodes CASSRGVNEQFF.

J is TRBJ1-1 and V is TRBV28, with 7 bases that match TRBD1. CDR3 size: 16 residues. Germline CDR1 reads MDHEN; CDR2 reads SYDVKM. V was pared by 7 bases and J by 1 base, with 12 bases of the junction left unmatched. DNA for the CDR3: TGTGCCAGCATTGAGACAGGGATCGCGGGGAACACTGAAGCTTTCTTT. Amino acid sequence: CASIETGIAGNTEAFF. Together with reference TRBV28 and TRBJ1-1, the CDR3 gives the full variable domain: DVKVTQSSRYLVKRTGEKVFLECVQDMDHENMFWYRQDPGLGLRLIYFSYDVKMKEKGDIPEGYSVSREKKERFSLILESASTNQTSMYLCASIETGIAGNTEAFFGQGTRLTVV.

This clone was observed a handful of times. This sequence joins TRBV11-2 and TRBJ2-4; a weak D match, TRBD2 (6 bases). The CDR3 totals 18 residues. Germline values: CDR1 SGHAT, CDR2 FQNNGV. With 4 bases removed from V and 1 base from J, the gap between germline ends came to 20 bases. The CDR3 sequence is CASSSKGPGTPAKNIQYF. CDR3 bases: TGTGCCAGCAGCTCGAAGGGCCCCGGGACTCCTGCCAAAAACATTCAGTACTTC. Variable domain in full (rest from reference TRBV11-2 and TRBJ2-4): EAGVAQSPRYKIIEKRQSVAFWCNPISGHATLYWYQQILGQGPKLLIQFQNNGVVDDSQLPKDRFSAERLKGVDSTLKIQPAKLEDSAVYLCASSSKGPGTPAKNIQYFGAGTRLSVL.

The chain couples TRBV6-1 to TRBJ2-2; possible D gene TRBD1, 6 bases. Germline loops: CDR1 MNHNS, CDR2 SASEGT. Trimming cost V 6 bases and J 1 base, with 9 bases left between them. The CDR3 is 14 amino acids. This CDR3 reads CASSRGQNTGELFF. The CDR3 coding sequence is TGTGCCAGCAGCAGGGGACAGAACACCGGGGAGCTGTTTTTT.

V gene TRBV7-9 combines with J gene TRBJ2-5, with D possibly TRBD1 on 7 matching bases. The J call could be wrong; TRBJ2-7 is a better fit for the DNA end. The CDR3 is 14 amino acids. The germline V gene encodes CDR1 SEHNR and CDR2 FQNEAQ (reference sequence). The CDR3, as DNA: TGTGCCAGCAGCCAACGGGACAGCGGGCTCGAGCAGTACTTC. As protein: CASSQRDSGLEQYF.

This chain links TRBV7-8 with TRBJ2-5; 8 nucleotides match TRBD1. From germline, CDR1 is SGHVS and CDR2 FQNEAQ. The CDR3 extends over 14 amino acids. V lost 2 bases to trimming and J lost 6 bases; unmatched junction nucleotides: 5. CDR3 region: CASSLKQGGKTQYF. In DNA, the CDR3 is TGTGCCAGCAGCTTAAAACAGGGGGGAAAGACCCAGTACTTC.

The chain employs TRBV5-1 and TRBJ1-1, with TRBD1 matching 8 bases. Germline V gene lookup returns CDR1 SGHRS and CDR2 YFSETQ. This CDR3 spans 14 amino acids. V dropped 2 bases and J dropped 3; count of bases not matched to a gene: 3. CDR3 sequence (DNA): TGCGCCAGCAGCTTAATGACAGGGGACACTGAAGCTTTCTTT. Its protein product is CASSLMTGDTEAFF.

This clone was recorded only once. The chain has TRBV6-1 and TRBJ2-5; no reliable D call. This CDR3 is built from 12 residues. The V end lost 7 bases, the J end lost 0 bases, and 6 bases lay between the germline ends. Per the germline V gene, CDR1 is MNHNS and CDR2 is SASEGT. The CDR3 here is CASKLYQETQYF. CDR3 coding DNA: TGTGCCAGCAAGCTCTACCAAGAGACCCAGTACTTC.

The chain has TRBV7-8 and TRBJ2-4; 10 bases are a match to TRBD2. Germline V gives CDR1 SGHVS, CDR2 FQNEAQ. The CDR3 contains 17 residues. V shed 0 bases, J shed 8 bases, and the junction held 10 bases outside the gene matches. CDR3 residues: CASSLAGGSSGSYIQYF. The DNA for the CDR3 is TGTGCCAGCAGCTTAGCGGGCGGGTCTAGCGGGAGTTACATTCAGTACTTC.

This rearrangement joins TRBV9 to TRBJ2-2, with D perhaps matching TRBD1 (6 bases). The CDR3 is 17 amino acids. Germline lookup yields CDR1 SGDLS and CDR2 YYNGEE. V lost 2 bases and J 0 bases, leaving 14 bases between the germline ends. Here the CDR3 reads CASSVQGPIPNTGELFF. CDR3 DNA sequence: TGTGCCAGCAGCGTTCAGGGGCCAATACCGAACACCGGGGAGCTGTTTTTT.

The CDR3 loop is CASNPRSGRNSYEQYF. In nucleotides, the CDR3 is TGTGCCAGCAACCCGAGGAGCGGGAGAAACTCCTACGAGCAGTACTTC. This rearrangement joins TRBV7-8 to TRBJ2-7; 8 bases match TRBD2. The ends lost 7 bases at V and 0 bases at J; junction bases unmatched: 11. Germline CDR1 and CDR2: SGHVS and FQNEAQ. The CDR3 extends over 16 amino acids.

The chain combines TRBV6-5 with TRBJ1-1; 7 bases align to TRBD1. V was clipped by 6 bases and J by 1 base; unmatched bases: 8. Germline CDR1 MNHEY, CDR2 SVGAGI. The CDR3 runs 15 residues. DNA of the CDR3: TGTGCCAGCAGAGCTCCGGGACAGCCGAACACTGAAGCTTTCTTT. Its protein is CASRAPGQPNTEAFF.

The V call is TRBV7-2, the J call TRBJ2-7, with TRBD2 matching over 8 bases. The V segment lost 4 bases and the J segment 6 bases; nucleotides outside the gene matches: 5. The V gene's germline CDR1 is SGHTA and CDR2 FQGNSA. This CDR3 spans 13 amino acids. The CDR3 loop reads CASSSRGGSEQYF. The CDR3 DNA is TGTGCCAGCAGCTCACGGGGGGGCTCCGAGCAGTACTTC.

This clone was seen a few times. The chain links TRBV6-6 to TRBJ1-4; D uncertain. V shed 7 bases and J shed 4 bases, with 13 bases lying between them. Germline V gives CDR1 MNHNY, CDR2 SVGAGI (reference sequence). This CDR3 is 14 amino acids long. DNA of the CDR3: TGTGCCAGCACCGAGGAGGGAAGTAATGAAAAACTGTTTTTT. Protein product: CASTEEGSNEKLFF.

The chain employs TRBV7-3 and TRBJ2-1, with D perhaps matching TRBD2 (7 bases). Trimming took off 6 bases at V and 1 base at J, with 10 bases between the two ends. The CDR3 sequence is 14 residues long. The germline V gene encodes CDR1 SGHTA and CDR2 FQGTGA. As DNA, the CDR3 is TGTGCCAGCAGGGGAGGGGGGTCCTACAATGAGCAGTTCTTC. Protein sequence: CASRGGGSYNEQFF.

The chain uses TRBV5-1 and TRBJ2-1; 7 bases agree with TRBD2. This CDR3 contains 16 residues. Germline CDR1 reads SGHRS; CDR2 reads YFSETQ. V lost 2 bases, J lost 0 bases, and 5 bases stayed unmatched. CDR3 bases: TGCGCCAGCAGCTTAAGCGGGGCCCACTCCTACAATGAGCAGTTCTTC. It translates to CASSLSGAHSYNEQFF.

This clone appeared a single time. J is TRBJ2-3 and V is TRBV5-1; TRBD2 matches 14 bases. J was trimmed by 3 bases and V by 4 bases; bases with no gene match: 7. Germline V gives CDR1 SGHRS, CDR2 YFSETQ. The CDR3 loop spans 17 amino acids. The CDR3 sequence: CASSLGTSGSSTDTQYF. The CDR3 coding sequence is TGCGCCAGCAGCCTCGGGACTAGCGGGAGTTCTACAGATACGCAGTATTTT.

This rearrangement joins TRBV4-1 to TRBJ1-5; D remains ambiguous. Germline V gene lookup returns CDR1 MGHRA and CDR2 YSYEKL. The CDR3 length is 16 residues. V was clipped by 6 bases and J by 4 bases, with 19 bases between them. DNA of the CDR3: TGCGCCAGCAGTTCGAGGAGTACGTCGGGGAATCAGCCCCAGCATTTT. This gives the protein CASSSRSTSGNQPQHF.

This clone was observed a handful of times. The gene calls are TRBV19 and TRBJ2-7, with D perhaps TRBD1 (6 bases). V lost 6 bases and J lost 0, with 12 bases in between. The CDR3 length is 14 residues. Germline-derived CDR1 and CDR2 are LNHDA and SQIVND (reference sequence). CDR3 DNA: TGTGCCAGTAGCCGGACAGAAAGCTCCTACGAGCAGTACTTC. Encoded protein: CASSRTESSYEQYF.

The chain couples TRBV6-1 to TRBJ2-7, with TRBD2 as a possible D gene (5 bases). Germline lookup yields CDR1 MNHNS and CDR2 SASEGT. The ends were cut back, 8 bases at V and 3 bases at J, with 8 bases in the middle. CDR3 length equals 11 residues. The CDR3 DNA sequence: TGTGCCAGCGACGGGGTCTACGAGCAGTACTTC. This gives the protein CASDGVYEQYF.

The CDR3 region is CASSISRYGEQFF. The CDR3 DNA is TGTGCCAGCAGCATAAGTCGCTATGGTGAGCAGTTCTTC. This chain joins TRBV7-2 and TRBJ2-1; D is unclear. This CDR3 contains 13 residues. Germline values: CDR1 SGHTA, CDR2 FQGNSA. V was clipped by 5 bases and J by 9 bases, with 14 bases between them.